The 15 T cell receptor beta chains below were found in one sample sequenced in a study of CD8 T cells in Susac syndrome. With random hexamers, reverse transcription was performed on 0.5 to 1 ug of RNA. MiXCR, applied by TCRdb to the immunoSEQ multiplex PCR reads, yields one record per CDR3 protein. The sample carries fewer than 150,000 distinct CDR3 sequences, approximately 93% recorded once. Material for sequencing was CD8+ T cells from PBMCs. The receptors stem from a human donor in good health.

The chain links TRBV7-9 to TRBJ2-2; no clear D gene. V lost 1 base to trimming and J lost 4 bases, with 10 bases between them. There are 15 residues in the CDR3. Germline values: CDR1 SEHNR, CDR2 FQNEAQ (reference sequence). CDR3 loop: CASSLVGLFTGELFF. DNA for the CDR3: TGTGCCAGCAGCTTAGTGGGTCTCTTCACCGGGGAGCTGTTTTTT. The complete variable domain, with remaining parts taken from reference TRBV7-9 and TRBJ2-2, reads DTGVSQNPRHKITKRGQNVTFRCDPISEHNRLYWYRQTLGQGPEFLTYFQNEAQLEKSRLLSDRFSAERPKGSFSTLEIQRTEQGDSAMYLCASSLVGLFTGELFFGEGSRLTVL.

The rearrangement joins TRBV27 to TRBJ1-1; 7 nucleotides line up with TRBD1. The germline V gene has CDR1 MNHEY and CDR2 SMNVEV (reference sequence). After removal of 6 bases from V and 0 bases from J, the junction contained 4 bases not matched to a gene. The CDR3 length is 14 residues. The CDR3 DNA reads TGTGCCAGCAGCGGGACAGACATGAACACTGAAGCTTTCTTT. Protein sequence: CASSGTDMNTEAFF.

In this sample, this clonotype turned up once. The V gene is TRBV13, the J gene TRBJ1-1; D not resolved. This CDR3 comprises 13 residues. The ends were cut back, 1 base at V and 3 bases at J, with 6 bases in the middle. Germline V gene data show CDR1 as PRHDT and CDR2 as FYEKMQ (reference sequence). Here the CDR3 reads CASSLAVYTEAFF. The CDR3, as DNA: TGTGCCAGCAGCTTAGCTGTGTACACTGAAGCTTTCTTT.

The chain employs TRBV7-9 and TRBJ2-7; D could derive from TRBD1 or TRBD2 (5 bases each). The CDR3 runs 15 residues. The ends were cut back, 2 bases at V and 7 bases at J, with 18 bases in the middle. Germline values: CDR1 SEHNR, CDR2 FQNEAQ (reference sequence). CDR3 region: CASSLRGEGLREQYF. CDR3 sequence (DNA): TGTGCCAGCAGCTTAAGAGGAGAGGGGCTTCGTGAGCAGTACTTC.

This rearrangement joins TRBV4-3 to TRBJ2-5, with TRBD2 identical over 9 bases. J lost 5 bases, V lost 0 bases, and 7 bases had no gene match. The CDR3 loop spans 16 amino acids. CDR1 and CDR2 (germline): LGHNA, YSLEER. CDR3 region: CASSQESGRSRETQYF. CDR3 bases: TGCGCCAGCAGCCAAGAGAGCGGGAGGTCTCGGGAGACCCAGTACTTC.

The rearrangement links TRBV5-1 to TRBJ2-7, with D uncertain. Germline CDR1 is SGHRS and CDR2 is YFSETQ. The CDR3 totals 13 residues. Trimming cost V 5 bases and J 3 bases, with 12 bases left between them. The CDR3 sequence: CASRGDLNYEQYF. The DNA for the CDR3 is TGCGCCAGCAGGGGTGACTTGAACTACGAGCAGTACTTC.

The gene calls are TRBV5-4 and TRBJ2-1; D unresolved. The V end was cut by 5 bases, the J end by 4 bases, with 10 bases between. Germline CDR1 reads SGHNT; CDR2 reads YYREEE (reference sequence). This CDR3 comprises 13 residues. The CDR3 spells CASSSPPYNEQFF. CDR3 coding DNA: TGTGCCAGCAGTTCCCCACCGTACAATGAGCAGTTCTTC.

This clonotype was detected a few times. The chain recombines TRBV7-8 with TRBJ2-3; D not resolved. Germline CDR1 and CDR2: SGHVS and FQNEAQ. The CDR3 totals 14 residues. Deletions cut 6 bases from V and 0 bases from J, with 10 bases between. The CDR3 here is CASSRLQSTDTQYF. Written as DNA, the CDR3 is TGTGCCAGCAGTCGCCTTCAGAGCACAGATACGCAGTATTTT.

The V and J genes are TRBV13 and TRBJ1-2; no clear D gene. Trimming removed 2 bases from V and 7 bases from J, with 5 bases in between. CDR3 length: 11 residues. Germline loops: CDR1 PRHDT, CDR2 FYEKMQ (reference sequence). This CDR3 is CASSLPPGYTF. Here the CDR3 DNA reads TGTGCCAGCAGCTTACCGCCTGGCTACACCTTC.

The chain joins TRBV4-1 to TRBJ2-1; D is unresolved. This CDR3 is built from 13 residues. V lost 2 bases to trimming and J lost 8 bases, with 10 bases between them. Per germline, CDR1 MGHRA and CDR2 YSYEKL. CDR3 coding DNA: TGCGCCAGCAGCCAATTTATTTCCGATGAGCAGTTCTTC. This sequence encodes CASSQFISDEQFF.

V gene TRBV18 combines with J gene TRBJ2-1; 7 bases map to TRBD2. CDR1 is KGHSH and CDR2 is LQKENI in the germline V gene. This CDR3 has 14 amino acids. Trimming removed 3 bases from V and 7 bases from J; junction bases left unmatched: 6. The CDR3 coding sequence is TGTGCCAGCTCACCGGCGGGAGCACGGAATGAGCAGTTCTTC. This encodes CASSPAGARNEQFF.

The chain recombines TRBV27 with TRBJ1-2, with 7 positions matching TRBD1. CDR1 is MNHEY, CDR2 SMNVEV, per germline (reference sequence). The CDR3 is 14 amino acids. V was pared by 8 bases and J by 4 bases, with 10 bases of the junction left unmatched. The CDR3: CASGYRGVGYGYTF. Here the CDR3 DNA reads TGTGCCAGCGGCTACAGGGGAGTAGGCTATGGCTACACCTTC.

The V and J genes are TRBV20-1 and TRBJ1-1, with D maybe TRBD1 (5 bases). With 6 bases removed from V and 6 bases from J, the gap between germline ends came to 17 bases. CDR3 length: 13 residues. The germline V gene encodes CDR1 DFQATT and CDR2 SNEGSKA (reference sequence). The chain's CDR3 is CSARPGPAAEAFF. Written as DNA, the CDR3 is TGCAGTGCCAGACCGGGGCCGGCGGCTGAAGCTTTCTTT.

The chain joins TRBV4-1 to TRBJ2-7; D is unclear. Trimming pared 0 bases from V and 7 bases from J, leaving 13 bases between. Germline CDR1 reads MGHRA; CDR2 reads YSYEKL. The CDR3 is 14 residues long. The CDR3 reads CASSQEGRQPEQYF. The CDR3 DNA sequence: TGCGCCAGCAGCCAAGAAGGCAGGCAACCTGAGCAGTACTTC.

The J gene is TRBJ2-3, the V gene TRBV27, with D uncertain. V was trimmed by 4 bases and J by 5 bases, leaving 13 bases between them. There are 14 residues in the CDR3. The germline CDR1 and CDR2 sequences are MNHEY and SMNVEV (reference sequence). CDR3 sequence reads: CASSSDSDRDTQYF. As DNA, the CDR3 is TGTGCCAGCAGTTCGGATTCGGATAGAGATACGCAGTATTTT.